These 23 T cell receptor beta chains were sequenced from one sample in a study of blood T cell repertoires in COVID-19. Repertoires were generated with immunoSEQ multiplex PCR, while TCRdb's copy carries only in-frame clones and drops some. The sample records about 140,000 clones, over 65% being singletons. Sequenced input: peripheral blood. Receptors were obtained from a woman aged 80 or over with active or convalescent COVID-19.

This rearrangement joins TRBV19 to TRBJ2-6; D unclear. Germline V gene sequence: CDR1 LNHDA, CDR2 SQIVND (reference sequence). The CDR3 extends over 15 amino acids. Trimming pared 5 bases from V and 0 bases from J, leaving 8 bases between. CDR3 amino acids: CASSLRNSGANVLTF. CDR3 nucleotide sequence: TGTGCCAGTAGTCTAAGAAACTCTGGGGCCAACGTCCTGACTTTC.

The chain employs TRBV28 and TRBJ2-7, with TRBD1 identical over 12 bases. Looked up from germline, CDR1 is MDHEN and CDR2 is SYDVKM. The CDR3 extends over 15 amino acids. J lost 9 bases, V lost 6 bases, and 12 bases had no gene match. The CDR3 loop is CASRYNWDRGLGQYF. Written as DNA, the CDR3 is TGTGCCAGCAGGTATAATTGGGACAGGGGGCTCGGGCAGTACTTC.

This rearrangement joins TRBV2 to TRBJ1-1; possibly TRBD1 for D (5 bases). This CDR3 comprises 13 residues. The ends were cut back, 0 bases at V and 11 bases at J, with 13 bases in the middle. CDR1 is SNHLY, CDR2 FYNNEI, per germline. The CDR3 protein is CASSEARAQAAFF. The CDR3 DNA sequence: TGTGCCAGCAGTGAAGCCAGGGCCCAGGCGGCTTTCTTT.

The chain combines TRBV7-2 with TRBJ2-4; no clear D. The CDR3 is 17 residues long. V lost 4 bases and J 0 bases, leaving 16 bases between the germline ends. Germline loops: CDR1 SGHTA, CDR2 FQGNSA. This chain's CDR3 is CASSSQSAGLAKNIQYF. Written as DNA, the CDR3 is TGTGCCAGCAGCTCCCAATCGGCCGGGTTAGCCAAAAACATTCAGTACTTC.

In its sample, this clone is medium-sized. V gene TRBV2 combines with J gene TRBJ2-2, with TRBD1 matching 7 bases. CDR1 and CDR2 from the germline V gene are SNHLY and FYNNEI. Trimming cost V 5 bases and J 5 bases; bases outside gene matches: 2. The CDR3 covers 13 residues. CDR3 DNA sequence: TGTGCCAGCAGTACAGGGGATACCGGGGAGCTGTTTTTT. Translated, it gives CASSTGDTGELFF.

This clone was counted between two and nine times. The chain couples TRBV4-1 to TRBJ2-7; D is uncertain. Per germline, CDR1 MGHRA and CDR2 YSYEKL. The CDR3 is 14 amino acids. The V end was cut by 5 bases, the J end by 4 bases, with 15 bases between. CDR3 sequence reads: CASSVQVVRYEQYF. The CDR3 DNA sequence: TGCGCCAGCAGCGTGCAGGTAGTCCGTTACGAGCAGTACTTC.

The CDR3, as DNA: TGCGCCAGCAGCCAAGAGGGGGGCAGGGGGATAGATACGCAGTATTTT. Protein sequence: CASSQEGGRGIDTQYF. The chain carries TRBV4-1 and TRBJ2-3, with a weak D call TRBD1 (7 bases). This CDR3 contains 16 residues. CDR1 MGHRA and CDR2 YSYEKL come from the germline V gene. Trimming cost V 0 bases and J 5 bases, with 15 bases left between them.

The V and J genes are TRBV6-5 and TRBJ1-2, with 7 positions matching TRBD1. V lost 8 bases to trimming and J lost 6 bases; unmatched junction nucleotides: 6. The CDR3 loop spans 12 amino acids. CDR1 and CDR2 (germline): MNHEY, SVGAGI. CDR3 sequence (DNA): TGTGCCAGCCAGACAGGGCGGCATGGCTACACCTTC. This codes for CASQTGRHGYTF.

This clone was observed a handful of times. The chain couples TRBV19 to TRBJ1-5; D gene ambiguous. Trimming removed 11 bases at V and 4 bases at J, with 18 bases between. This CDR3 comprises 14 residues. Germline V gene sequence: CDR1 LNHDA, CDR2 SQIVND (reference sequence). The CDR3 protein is CAASPGIGNQPQHF. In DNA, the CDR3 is TGTGCCGCAAGCCCGGGTATTGGAAATCAGCCCCAGCATTTT.

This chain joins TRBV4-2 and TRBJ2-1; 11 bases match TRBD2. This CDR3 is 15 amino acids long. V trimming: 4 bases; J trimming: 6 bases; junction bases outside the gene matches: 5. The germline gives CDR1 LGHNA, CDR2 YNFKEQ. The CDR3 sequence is CASSPASGGSNEQFF. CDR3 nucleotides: TGTGCCAGCAGCCCGGCTAGCGGGGGGTCCAATGAGCAGTTCTTC.

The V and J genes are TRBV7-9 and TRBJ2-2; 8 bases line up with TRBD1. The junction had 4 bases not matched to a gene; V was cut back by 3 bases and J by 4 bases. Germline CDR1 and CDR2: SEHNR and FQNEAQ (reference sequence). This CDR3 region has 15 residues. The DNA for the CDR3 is TGTGCCAGCAGCTTGACAGGGGACCTCACCGGGGAGCTGTTTTTT. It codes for CASSLTGDLTGELFF.

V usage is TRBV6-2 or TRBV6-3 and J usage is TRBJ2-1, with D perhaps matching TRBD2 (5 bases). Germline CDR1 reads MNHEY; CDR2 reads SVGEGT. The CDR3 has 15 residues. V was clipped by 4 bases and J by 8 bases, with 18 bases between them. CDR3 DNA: TGTGCCAGCAGTTTAAACGGTTTAGCGAAGGATGAGCAGTTCTTC. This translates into CASSLNGLAKDEQFF.

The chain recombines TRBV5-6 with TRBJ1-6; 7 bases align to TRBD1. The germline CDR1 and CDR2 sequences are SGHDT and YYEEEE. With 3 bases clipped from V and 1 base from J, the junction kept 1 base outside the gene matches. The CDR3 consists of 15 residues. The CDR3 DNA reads TGTGCCAGCAGCTCACAGGGGTCCTATAATTCACCCCTCCACTTT. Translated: CASSSQGSYNSPLHF.

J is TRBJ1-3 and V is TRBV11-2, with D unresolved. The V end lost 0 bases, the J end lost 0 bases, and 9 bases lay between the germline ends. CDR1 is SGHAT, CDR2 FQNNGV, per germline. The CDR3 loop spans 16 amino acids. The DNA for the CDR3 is TGTGCCAGCAGCTTAGAACCGCCAGTCTCTGGAAACACCATATATTTT. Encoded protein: CASSLEPPVSGNTIYF. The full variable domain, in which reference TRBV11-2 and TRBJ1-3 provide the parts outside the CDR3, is EAGVAQSPRYKIIEKRQSVAFWCNPISGHATLYWYQQILGQGPKLLIQFQNNGVVDDSQLPKDRFSAERLKGVDSTLKIQPAKLEDSAVYLCASSLEPPVSGNTIYFGEGSWLTVV.

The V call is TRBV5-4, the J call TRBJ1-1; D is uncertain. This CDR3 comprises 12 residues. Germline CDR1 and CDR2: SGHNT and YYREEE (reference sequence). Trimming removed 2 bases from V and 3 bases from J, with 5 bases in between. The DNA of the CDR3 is TGTGCCAGCAGCTTATCGGACACTGAAGCTTTCTTT. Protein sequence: CASSLSDTEAFF.

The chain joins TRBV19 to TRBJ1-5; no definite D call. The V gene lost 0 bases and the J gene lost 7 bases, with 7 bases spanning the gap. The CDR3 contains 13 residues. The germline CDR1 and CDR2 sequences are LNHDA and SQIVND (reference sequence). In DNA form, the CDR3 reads TGTGCCAGTAGTATAGAGCCACTCCAGCCCCAGCATTTT. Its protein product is CASSIEPLQPQHF.

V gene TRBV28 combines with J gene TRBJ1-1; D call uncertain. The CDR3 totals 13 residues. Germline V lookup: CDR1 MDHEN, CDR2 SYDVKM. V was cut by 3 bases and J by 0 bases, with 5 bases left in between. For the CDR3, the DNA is TGTGCCAGCAGTTTTACTTTGAACACTGAAGCTTTCTTT. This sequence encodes CASSFTLNTEAFF. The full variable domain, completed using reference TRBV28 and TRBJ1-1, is DVKVTQSSRYLVKRTGEKVFLECVQDMDHENMFWYRQDPGLGLRLIYFSYDVKMKEKGDIPEGYSVSREKKERFSLILESASTNQTSMYLCASSFTLNTEAFFGQGTRLTVV.

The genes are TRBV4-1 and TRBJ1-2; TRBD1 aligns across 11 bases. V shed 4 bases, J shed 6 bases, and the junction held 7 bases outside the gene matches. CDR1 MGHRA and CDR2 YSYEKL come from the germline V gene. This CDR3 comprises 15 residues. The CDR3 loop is CASSPQGDRGDGYTF. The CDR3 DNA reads TGCGCCAGCAGCCCCCAAGGGGACAGGGGGGATGGCTACACCTTC.

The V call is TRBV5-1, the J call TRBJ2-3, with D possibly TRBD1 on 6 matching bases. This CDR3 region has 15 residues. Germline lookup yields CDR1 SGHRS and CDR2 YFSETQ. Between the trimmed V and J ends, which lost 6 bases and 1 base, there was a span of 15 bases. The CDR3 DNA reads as TGCGCCAGCACCTACCAGGGGCTGGGCACAGATACGCAGTATTTT. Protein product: CASTYQGLGTDTQYF.

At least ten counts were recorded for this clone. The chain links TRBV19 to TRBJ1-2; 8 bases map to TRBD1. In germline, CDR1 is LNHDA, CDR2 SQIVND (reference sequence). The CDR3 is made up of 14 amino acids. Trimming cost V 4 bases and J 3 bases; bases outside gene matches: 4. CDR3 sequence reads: CASSNGQGDYGYTF. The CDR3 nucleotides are TGTGCCAGTAGTAATGGACAGGGTGACTATGGCTACACCTTC.

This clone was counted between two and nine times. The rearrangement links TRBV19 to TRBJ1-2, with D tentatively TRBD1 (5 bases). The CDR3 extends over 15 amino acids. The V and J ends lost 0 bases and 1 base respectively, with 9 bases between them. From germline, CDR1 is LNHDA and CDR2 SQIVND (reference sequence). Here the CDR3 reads CASSIDNRLNYGYTF. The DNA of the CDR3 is TGTGCCAGTAGTATAGATAACAGGCTTAACTATGGCTACACCTTC. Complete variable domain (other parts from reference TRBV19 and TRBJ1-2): DGGITQSPKYLFRKEGQNVTLSCEQNLNHDAMYWYRQDPGQGLRLIYYSQIVNDFQKGDIAEGYSVSREKKESFPLTVTSAQKNPTAFYLCASSIDNRLNYGYTFGSGTRLTVV.

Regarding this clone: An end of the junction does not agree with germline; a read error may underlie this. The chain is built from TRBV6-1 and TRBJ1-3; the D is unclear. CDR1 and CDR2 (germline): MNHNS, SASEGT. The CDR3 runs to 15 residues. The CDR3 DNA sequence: TGTGCCAGCAGTGAGTTCGGGTATTCTGGAAGCACCATATATTTT. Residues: CASSEFGYSGSTIYF.

Here the CDR3 DNA reads TGTGCCAGCAGCCCCGGGACAGGGGTAAGCGAGCAGTACTTC. Translating gives CASSPGTGVSEQYF. The chain uses TRBV11-3 and TRBJ2-7, with TRBD1 matching 10 bases. The CDR3 contains 14 residues. The trim removed 5 bases at V and 6 bases at J, leaving 7 bases unmatched. Germline-derived CDR1 and CDR2 are SGHNT and YENEEA.